The sequence of this TCR beta chain was determined in a study of CD8 T cells in Susac syndrome. This clonotype was seen only a few times. The V gene end was trimmed by 2 bases and the J gene end by 0 bases; junction bases not matched to a gene: 6. There are 17 residues in the CDR3. Germline CDR1 SGHTA, CDR2 FQGTGA. RNA amounts of roughly 0.5 to 1 ug underwent reverse transcription with random hexamers. A multiplex approach, immunoSEQ multiplex PCR, amplified TCR beta CDR3 across 54 Vbeta and 13 Jbeta. Using its own MiXCR run on the immunoSEQ multiplex PCR reads, TCRdb lists one record per CDR3 protein. This table has roughly 200,000 distinct CDR3 sequences, roughly 91% appearing once. In Susac syndrome patients, recently defined diagnostic criteria for definite or probable disease were met. Bulk CD8+ and CD4+ cells came from magnetic negative isolation; CD8+ TEMRA by FACS.

The chain employs TRBV7-3 and TRBJ2-3; 9 bases agree with TRBD2. Sequences were obtained from CD4+ T cells from PBMCs. This sequence was found in a human donor with Susac syndrome. As DNA, the CDR3 is TGTGCCAGCAGCTTATCCTCCGCGGGAGGGAGCACAGATACGCAGTATTTT. Its translation is CASSLSSAGGSTDTQYF.